This paragraph covers one TCR beta chain sequence. Sequencing was performed with immunoSEQ multiplex PCR; in TCRdb, only in-frame clones are kept and a portion is missing. The table has some 180,000 clones, 70% to 90% seen once. This sample is drawn from a study of blood T cell repertoires in COVID-19. This clonotype was obtained from a woman aged 80 or older with COVID-19, enrolled during active disease. Source material: peripheral blood.

The DNA for the CDR3 is TGTGCCAGCAGTGAAGCGCTAACAGTTAATCAGCCCCAGCATTTT. The encoded protein is CASSEALTVNQPQHF. V gene TRBV6-1 combines with J gene TRBJ1-5; D unclear. Trimming shortened V by 0 bases and J by 4 bases, and 10 bases separated the two germline ends. CDR3 length: 15 residues. The germline CDR1 and CDR2 sequences are MNHNS and SASEGT.